Listed below are T cell receptor beta chains from one sample, sequenced in a study of blood T cell repertoires in COVID-19. Assay: immunoSEQ multiplex PCR; the TCRdb copy retains only in-frame clones and omits some. Among some 290,000 clones listed, about 86% were seen once. Source material: peripheral blood. These receptors were collected from a woman aged 55-69 years with active or convalescent COVID-19. Each CDR3 is given with its conserved first and last residue.

TRBV5-1,TRBJ2-3,CASKRSGGSTDTQYF
TRBV4-2,TRBJ2-1,CASSQDSPTEQFF
TRBV6-2/TRBV6-3,TRBJ1-2,CASSYSLAGRGDYGYTF
TRBV5-6,TRBJ1-5,CASSWGGAGMRNQPQHF
TRBV21-1,TRBJ1-2,CASSLQGSGGYTF
TRBV6-5,TRBJ2-1,CASSYGGNNDLRFF
TRBV18,TRBJ1-1,CASSPEQGKNTEAFF
TRBV9,TRBJ2-5,CASSKRETQYF
TRBV30,TRBJ1-1,CAWSYGTVNTEAFF
TRBV7-3,TRBJ2-3,CASGPGRTDTQYF
TRBV7-9,TRBJ2-3,CASSFRQGRTDTQYF
TRBV3-1/TRBV3-2,TRBJ1-2,CASSQEAGSGYTF
TRBV7-8,TRBJ2-5,CASSFGERETQYF
TRBV6-5,TRBJ2-7,CASTSGGFGPSEQYF
TRBV19,TRBJ1-6,CASRRGGNSPLHF
TRBV7-2,TRBJ1-2,CASSASATWGYTF
TRBV9,TRBJ1-2,CASSVAREFGGYTF
TRBV28,TRBJ1-1,CASDPTGLNTEAFF
TRBV5-1,TRBJ2-3,CASTIMGLAGGSWTDTQYF
TRBV11-3,TRBJ1-1,CASSTGGGNTEAFF
TRBV4-3,TRBJ1-2,CASSLDGQGGDGYTF
TRBV5-1,TRBJ2-5,CASSLGLGGTETQYF
TRBV23-1,TRBJ2-5,CASASGLAGQETQYF
TRBV24-1,TRBJ2-3,CATSDTGQGAPGTQYF
TRBV28,TRBJ1-5,CASTRDRGWAQPQHF
TRBV4-1,TRBJ2-7,CASSREFFTGRAGGFSYEQYF
TRBV11-1,TRBJ2-5,CASSPTSGAETQYF
TRBV4-3,TRBJ2-1,CASSSGLAGPSEQFF
TRBV5-1,TRBJ1-2,CASSSSGDRSRGGYTF
TRBV13,TRBJ2-3,CASSLSGRREDTQYF
TRBV7-8,TRBJ1-4,CASSGQGFATNEKLFF
TRBV5-6,TRBJ2-4,CASSFGAYPQDIQYF
TRBV5-4,TRBJ2-1,CASSLSLAGGYNEQFF
TRBV19,TRBJ1-5,CASSQGSNQPQHF
TRBV11-2,TRBJ1-3,CASSLGRGDSGNTIYF
TRBV4-1,TRBJ1-4,CASSQDKGGGKANEKLFF
TRBV6-5,TRBJ2-1,CAALSSYNEQFF
TRBV19,TRBJ2-2,CASSRPGDRGRGELFF
TRBV14,TRBJ2-5,CASSGAAETQYF
TRBV6-2/TRBV6-3,TRBJ2-5,CASSPRGPGTEIQETQYF
TRBV11-2,TRBJ2-7,CASSLVLPGYEQYF
TRBV6-1,TRBJ1-2,CASSEIEWAGVGYTF
TRBV2,TRBJ1-6,CASSDSGSYNSPLHF
TRBV6-1,TRBJ1-5,CASSEIEYREEPQHF
TRBV7-3,TRBJ2-3,CASSLEAHTDTQYF
TRBV4-3,TRBJ2-3,CASSPDRGVPTDTQYF
TRBV6-2/TRBV6-3,TRBJ2-5,CASSYTEETQYF
TRBV29-1,TRBJ2-7,CSVVTYEQYF
TRBV19,TRBJ1-2,CASSWGQNYGYTF
TRBV5-6,TRBJ1-2,CASSLLSIRGEGYTF
TRBV2,TRBJ2-1,CASSRLAGSYNEQFF
TRBV27,TRBJ2-6,CASSSYSDSGANVLTF